This T cell receptor beta chain was profiled in a study of T cells after yellow fever vaccination. Via MiXCR, TCRdb re-called the 5' RACE reads, giving one row per CDR3 protein. The sample shows some 350,000 distinct CDR3 sequences, roughly 8.7% of them seen only once. In this sample, this clonotype turned up many times. What it binds is unknown. With 3 bases clipped from V and 1 base from J, the junction kept 16 bases outside the gene matches. Germline values: CDR1 DFQATT, CDR2 SNEGSKA (reference sequence). CDR3 length: 18 residues. Study findings and constraints: Weaker, the secondary response peaked sooner, at day 5 versus 15. The booster response re-showed most primary clones: around 96% CD4, over 80% CD8.

The sequencing here drew on PBMCs, taken on the day of the first yellow fever vaccination. This chain uses TRBV20-1 with TRBJ2-3; 7 bases map to TRBD2. The sequence was obtained from a man aged 18 to 29 who received the YFV17D yellow fever vaccine. The DNA for the CDR3 is TGCAGTGCTAGTATCCCACGGGGGAGCCGGGGGGGCACAGATACGCAGTATTTT. This sequence encodes CSASIPRGSRGGTDTQYF.